A single sample gave rise to the 14 T cell receptor beta chains below, sequenced in a study of T cells in Graves' hyperthyroidism and ophthalmopathy. Using RNA transcripts as the source, TCR beta CDR3 regions were amplified. HTBI primers drove first-round RT-PCR of the TCR CDR3. TCRdb reanalysed the multiplex PCR reads using MiXCR and keeps one entry per CDR3 protein. The sample consists of 730,000 or so distinct CDR3 sequences, around 20% of them appearing once. The sequencing input was blood. The origin of the receptors is a woman between 50 and 59 years old with Graves' hyperthyroidism that later progressed to Graves' ophthalmopathy.

This clonotype has a handful of counts. This chain joins TRBV11-2 and TRBJ1-4; D gene ambiguous. Trimming pared 4 bases from V and 2 bases from J, leaving 14 bases between. This CDR3 contains 16 residues. Germline assignment: CDR1 SGHAT and CDR2 FQNNGV. CDR3 DNA sequence: TGTGCCAGCAGCTCGCCGAACACCGCGACTAATGAAAAACTGTTTTTT. Its translation is CASSSPNTATNEKLFF.

This clonotype appeared many times. The chain employs TRBV28 and TRBJ2-7; no definite D call. This CDR3 contains 10 residues. The V end lost 5 bases, the J end lost 9 bases, and 8 bases lay between the germline ends. The germline CDR1 and CDR2 sequences are MDHEN and SYDVKM. CDR3 residues: CASSTVRQYF. The CDR3 DNA is TGTGCCAGCAGTACAGTTCGGCAGTACTTC.

As to this clonotype: A junction boundary mismatches the germline segment, possibly from a read error. The chain employs TRBV4-1 and TRBJ2-2; D may match TRBD1 or TRBD2 (6 bases each). This CDR3 region has 16 residues. Germline V gives CDR1 MGHRA, CDR2 YSYEKL. CDR3 sequence: CASSLRGAKNTGEPFF. CDR3 coding DNA: TGCGCCAGCAGCCTTAGGGGGGCAAAGAACACCGGGGAGCCGTTTTTT.

There are a few counts of this clonotype. CDR3 protein: CASSSSNQGSYQPQHF. In DNA, the CDR3 is TGTGCCAGCAGCTCCAGTAACCAGGGGTCGTATCAGCCCCAGCATTTT. The chain combines TRBV7-9 with TRBJ1-5; a weak D match, TRBD1 (6 bases). The CDR3 is 16 residues long. The germline gives CDR1 SEHNR, CDR2 FQNEAQ (reference sequence). V lost 4 bases, J lost 5 bases, and 18 bases lay in between.

This chain links TRBV28 with TRBJ1-4; 7 bases agree with TRBD1. Losses at the gene ends were 1 base for V and 7 bases for J; bases not matched to a gene: 12. The germline gives CDR1 MDHEN, CDR2 SYDVKM. The CDR3 has 17 amino acids. In DNA, the CDR3 is TGTGCCAGCAGTTTATACGTCGGGGACAGATCGGGTGAAAAACTGTTTTTT. It is translated as CASSLYVGDRSGEKLFF.

In its sample, this clonotype was seen many times. The chain links TRBV3-1 to TRBJ1-4, with 10 positions matching TRBD1. The CDR3 covers 15 residues. J gave up 7 bases and V 3 bases, and 5 bases lay outside the gene matches. The V gene's germline CDR1 is LGHDT and CDR2 YNNKEL (reference sequence). This chain's CDR3 is CASSQTGGRFEKLFF. CDR3 nucleotides: TGTGCCAGCAGCCAGACAGGGGGCAGGTTTGAAAAACTGTTTTTT.

This clonotype has just a few counts. The rearrangement joins TRBV7-9 to TRBJ1-2; 9 bases fit TRBD1. This CDR3 is 17 amino acids long. Losses at the gene ends were 5 bases for V and 0 bases for J; bases not matched to a gene: 10. Germline values: CDR1 SEHNR, CDR2 FQNEAQ (reference sequence). The CDR3 DNA reads TGTGCCAGCAGCGTCAGACAGGGGGAAGAGACTAACTATGGCTACACCTTC. This translates into CASSVRQGEETNYGYTF.

This clonotype was found a few times. CDR3 sequence reads: CASSLSSTGNYGYTF. CDR3 nucleotide sequence: TGCGCCAGCAGCCTCTCCTCGACAGGGAACTATGGCTACACCTTC. The chain is built from TRBV5-1 and TRBJ1-2, with 7 bases fitting TRBD1. CDR1 and CDR2 from the germline V gene are SGHRS and YFSETQ. There are 15 residues in the CDR3. The trim removed 4 bases at V and 2 bases at J, leaving 8 bases unmatched. Full variable domain (remainder filled in from reference TRBV5-1 and TRBJ1-2): KAGVTQTPRYLIKTRGQQVTLSCSPISGHRSVSWYQQTPGQGLQFLFEYFSETQRNKGNFPGRFSGRQFSNSRSEMNVSTLELGDSALYLCASSLSSTGNYGYTFGSGTRLTVV.

This clonotype was seen a few times. The chain joins TRBV6-1 to TRBJ1-1, with 9 bases aligning to TRBD1. Germline CDR1 and CDR2: MNHNS and SASEGT. The CDR3 has 13 residues. The trim removed 8 bases at V and 5 bases at J, leaving 6 bases unmatched. The CDR3 DNA is TGTGCCAGCCAAGGGACAGGGAGGACTGAAGCTTTCTTT. Encoded protein: CASQGTGRTEAFF.

Ten or more counts support this clonotype. The J gene is TRBJ2-1, the V gene TRBV2, with D tentatively TRBD2 (6 bases). The CDR3 totals 15 residues. CDR1 is SNHLY, CDR2 FYNNEI, per germline. V was cut by 6 bases and J by 0 bases, with 12 bases left in between. CDR3 region: CASSETSYSYNEQFF. The CDR3 DNA is TGTGCCAGCAGCGAGACTAGTTACTCCTACAATGAGCAGTTCTTC.

This clonotype showed up many times. V gene TRBV2 combines with J gene TRBJ1-3, with D maybe TRBD1 (6 bases). The CDR3 spans 16 residues. Germline CDR1 is SNHLY and CDR2 is FYNNEI. Trimming took 4 bases from V and 2 from J, leaving 15 bases between them. For the CDR3, the DNA is TGTGCCAGCAGTGTGGGGCAGGGGTCTGCTGGAAACACCATATATTTT. Protein sequence: CASSVGQGSAGNTIYF.

The rearrangement uses TRBV29-1 and TRBJ1-1; maybe TRBD1 (5 bases). Germline assignment: CDR1 SQVTM and CDR2 ANQGSEA. CDR3 length: 10 residues. V gave up 6 bases and J gave up 8 bases, with 10 bases separating them. The CDR3 DNA is TGCAGCGTGACCGGGACCGAAGCTTTCTTT. It translates to CSVTGTEAFF.

This clonotype was seen only a few times. DNA for the CDR3: TGTGCCATCAGTGAGACCGATCCTAATAATTCACCCCTCCACTTT. Encoded protein: CAISETDPNNSPLHF. The V gene is TRBV10-3, the J gene TRBJ1-6; D remains unclear. V lost 2 bases to trimming and J lost 5 bases, with 10 bases between them. Germline lookup yields CDR1 ENHRY and CDR2 SYGVKD. The CDR3 contains 15 residues.

Ten or more counts support this clonotype. The chain employs TRBV27 and TRBJ1-1, with TRBD1 matching 7 bases. Per germline, CDR1 MNHEY and CDR2 SMNVEV (reference sequence). After removal of 7 bases from V and 0 bases from J, the junction contained 5 bases not matched to a gene. CDR3 length equals 14 residues. CDR3 bases: TGTGCCAGCACCCGACAGGGCATGAACACTGAAGCTTTCTTT. It encodes CASTRQGMNTEAFF.